This T cell receptor beta chain appears in the sequencing data of a study of cytomegalovirus exposure and HLA in healthy donors. General study findings and limits: Researchers counted 164 TCR beta chains as cytomegalovirus-associated.

This clone was seen just once. Antigen unknown. Germline V gene sequence: CDR1 KGHSH, CDR2 LQKENI. The CDR3 has 16 amino acids. V shed 1 base, J shed 4 bases, and the junction held 7 bases outside the gene matches. With 60 Vbeta and 13 Jbeta primers, the PCR was carried out. Original processing notes: Among the unique TCR beta chains that a later analysis counted, about 85 million in all, roughly 9.9 million were shared. Data came from immunoSEQ multiplex PCR; TCRdb stores just in-frame clones and leaves some out. Clone size and the V and J calls come from that table; the DNA yielded D and trimming. This table holds under 95,000 clones, 60% to 85% found once.

Material for sequencing was PBMCs. The chain combines TRBV18 with TRBJ2-7, with 10 positions matching TRBD1. The source is a male donor in good health and CMV-seronegative. The chain's CDR3 is CASSPLGTGANYEQYF. The CDR3 DNA follows: TGTGCCAGCTCACCACTAGGGACAGGGGCCAATTACGAGCAGTACTTC. Filled out from reference TRBV18 and TRBJ2-7, the complete variable domain reads NAGVMQNPRHLVRRRGQEARLRCSPMKGHSHVYWYRQLPEEGLKFMVYLQKENIIDESGMPKERFSAEFPKEGPSILRIQQVVRGDSAAYFCASSPLGTGANYEQYFGPGTRLTVT.